A single sample is the source of the 3 T cell receptor beta chains below, sequenced in a study of a mutant IDH1 vaccine in newly diagnosed glioma. Time point meaning: week 47, end of study. Vaccination used 300 ug of mutant IDH1 20-mer peptide per dose, with topical imiquimod. Repertoires were generated with immunoSEQ multiplex PCR, while TCRdb's copy carries only in-frame clones and drops some. The sample contains approximately 34,000 clones, roughly 87% of which appear only once. Their target antigens are unknown. The input for sequencing was PBMCs, taken from a glioma patient whose treatment included an IDH1 peptide vaccine. These TCRs come from a man aged 35-49 years with glioma.

This clone was counted a single time. The chain couples TRBV18 to TRBJ2-3, with TRBD2 matching 11 bases. Germline CDR1 reads KGHSH; CDR2 reads LQKENI. There are 15 residues in the CDR3. Trimming cost V 5 bases and J 7 bases; bases outside gene matches: 8. CDR3: CASSALAGGLNTQYF. CDR3 DNA sequence: TGTGCCAGCTCAGCCTTAGCGGGGGGGCTGAATACGCAGTATTTT. The whole variable domain, remainder taken from reference TRBV18 and TRBJ2-3, is NAGVMQNPRHLVRRRGQEARLRCSPMKGHSHVYWYRQLPEEGLKFMVYLQKENIIDESGMPKERFSAEFPKEGPSILRIQQVVRGDSAAYFCASSALAGGLNTQYFGPGTRLTVL.

The rearrangement joins TRBV28 to TRBJ2-1; 9 bases line up with TRBD2. V was pared by 3 bases and J by 7 bases, with 13 bases of the junction left unmatched. Looked up from germline, CDR1 is MDHEN and CDR2 is SYDVKM. CDR3 length equals 17 residues. In DNA, the CDR3 is TGTGCCAGCAGTTTTGTCCTAGCGGGGACCCTTCGGAATGAGCAGTTCTTC. Protein sequence: CASSFVLAGTLRNEQFF.

The rearrangement links TRBV19 to TRBJ2-5; D is uncertain. V gave up 3 bases and J gave up 6 bases, with 11 bases separating them. This CDR3 is built from 13 residues. Looked up from germline, CDR1 is LNHDA and CDR2 is SQIVND (reference sequence). The DNA of the CDR3 is TGTGCCAGTAGTATGGGCGAGGAGCAGACCCAGTACTTC. Encoded protein: CASSMGEEQTQYF. Looking up the rest from reference TRBV19 and TRBJ2-5 gives the full variable domain: DGGITQSPKYLFRKEGQNVTLSCEQNLNHDAMYWYRQDPGQGLRLIYYSQIVNDFQKGDIAEGYSVSREKKESFPLTVTSAQKNPTAFYLCASSMGEEQTQYFGPGTRLLVL.